This TCR beta chain was captured by sequencing in a study of T cell responses to AZD1222 COVID-19 vaccine. Germline CDR1 is DFQATT and CDR2 is SNEGSKA (reference sequence). Trimming stripped 3 bases from V and 1 base from J, with 13 bases between. The CDR3 sequence is 15 residues long. As concerns this clone: Its specificity is unknown.

Produced via immunoSEQ multiplex PCR; TCRdb's table is partial and in-frame only. The table includes about 99,000 clones, around 90% detected once. Study results and caveats: Two AZD1222 doses significantly raised spike-specific TCR breadth and depth over controls. The CD4 TCRs associated with vaccination extended across spike and predominated at 160-218 and 743-854.

The chain carries TRBV20-1 and TRBJ2-1; D perhaps matches TRBD1 (6 bases). The input for sequencing was peripheral blood, taken on day 0 of AZD1222 vaccination. The clonotype was recovered from an adult in good health. CDR3 nucleotide sequence: TGCAGTGCTAGTTTGGCAGGGGTATCCTACAATGAGCAGTTCTTC. It specifies CSASLAGVSYNEQFF.